Each of the 11 T cell receptor beta chains below was sequenced from the same sample in a study of read filtering for tumor transcriptome and immune sequencing. This library used roughly 370 ng RNA and molecular barcoded adaptors spanning alpha/delta and beta/gamma chains. TCRdb re-called the reads with MiXCR, one entry per CDR3 protein. Among 35,000 to 50,000 distinct CDR3 sequences, less than 20% were seen once, and the ten largest hold roughly two fifths. The sequenced sample was a population of CD138-negative cells sorted from bone marrow. Receptors were obtained from a donor at least 40 years old with multiple myeloma.

This clonotype occurred many times. V and J are TRBV19 and TRBJ1-5; a possible D gene is TRBD1 (6 bases). V was trimmed by 6 bases and J by 4 bases, leaving 13 bases between them. The CDR3 loop spans 14 amino acids. Germline V gene lookup returns CDR1 LNHDA and CDR2 SQIVND (reference sequence). CDR3: CASRGGPPNQPQHF. The CDR3 bases are TGTGCCAGTAGGGGGGGGCCTCCTAATCAGCCCCAGCATTTT.

This clonotype was seen at least ten times. V and J are TRBV30 and TRBJ2-1; D is uncertain. Germline V gene sequence: CDR1 GTSNPN, CDR2 SVGIG (reference sequence). The CDR3 runs to 14 residues. Trimming left V 2 bases short and J 8 bases short, with 16 bases between. The CDR3 region is CAWSSRPPGDEQFF. In nucleotides, the CDR3 is TGTGCCTGGAGTTCACGGCCGCCAGGCGATGAGCAGTTCTTC.

In this sample, this clonotype turned up a few times. The chain uses TRBV7-9 and TRBJ2-3; 14 bases agree with TRBD2. Germline CDR1 is SEHNR and CDR2 is FQNEAQ (reference sequence). V shed 4 bases, J shed 4 bases, and the junction held 4 bases outside the gene matches. This CDR3 region has 16 residues. CDR3: CASSSTSGRAADTQYF. The CDR3, as DNA: TGTGCCAGCAGCTCGACTAGCGGGAGGGCCGCAGATACGCAGTATTTT.

This clonotype came up many times. The chain combines TRBV7-2 with TRBJ2-3, with TRBD2 matching 8 bases. This CDR3 spans 19 amino acids. Unmatched junction bases numbered 18, after V lost 3 bases and J lost 4 bases. Germline V gene data show CDR1 as SGHTA and CDR2 as FQGNSA. CDR3 amino acids: CASSFVFVGGGRSADTQYF. The DNA for the CDR3 is TGTGCCAGCAGCTTCGTCTTTGTGGGGGGCGGGAGGTCCGCAGATACGCAGTATTTT.

The chain couples TRBV20-1 to TRBJ2-1; 7 bases align to TRBD2. J lost 3 bases, V lost 0 bases, and 8 bases had no gene match. This CDR3 has 16 residues. CDR1 and CDR2 (germline): DFQATT, SNEGSKA (reference sequence). CDR3 bases: TGCAGTGCTAGAGATGTAGCGGGCGAGTTCTACAATGAGCAGTTCTTC. Amino acids: CSARDVAGEFYNEQFF.

The chain recombines TRBV20-1 with TRBJ1-3; 7 positions match TRBD1. Looked up from germline, CDR1 is DFQATT and CDR2 is SNEGSKA (reference sequence). The CDR3 is made up of 14 amino acids. V gave up 1 base and J gave up 0 bases; unmatched junction bases: 0. As DNA, the CDR3 is TGCAGTGCTAGAGGACAGGGCTCTGGAAACACCATATATTTT. It encodes CSARGQGSGNTIYF.

This clonotype has more than one count but fewer than ten. Given a much more abundant clone one base away, this may be a read error. The gene calls are TRBV19 and TRBJ1-1; TRBD1 agrees at 7 bases. Germline CDR1 LNHDA, CDR2 SQIVND (reference sequence). The CDR3 is 17 residues long. V was clipped by 3 bases and J by 2 bases; unmatched bases: 12. CDR3 sequence reads: CASSIHHLRGRNTEAFF. In DNA, the CDR3 is TGTGCCAGTAGTATCCACCACCTAAGGGGGCGAAACACTGAAGCTTTCTTT.

This clonotype has at least ten counts. The chain uses TRBV19 and TRBJ1-4; no reliable D call. There are 14 residues in the CDR3. Germline loops: CDR1 LNHDA, CDR2 SQIVND (reference sequence). V lost 5 bases and J lost 8, with 15 bases in between. The CDR3 DNA reads as TGTGCCAGTAGTCCCCGGGGATTTGCGGAAAAACTGTTTTTT. Its translation: CASSPRGFAEKLFF.

Of note for this clonotype: A junction boundary mismatches the germline segment, possibly from a read error. This chain uses TRBV7-9 with TRBJ2-4; 7 nucleotides agree with TRBD1. Germline loops: CDR1 SEHNR, CDR2 FQNEAQ (reference sequence). There are 15 residues in the CDR3. The CDR3 here is CANSLTGVAKNIQYF. CDR3 bases: TGTGCCAACAGCTTAACAGGGGTGGCCAAAAACATTCAGTACTTC.

Here the CDR3 reads CASSLISNETQYF. CDR3 DNA sequence: TGTGCCAGCAGTTTGATTAGCAATGAGACCCAGTACTTC. The rearrangement joins TRBV28 to TRBJ2-5; no clear D gene. V lost 3 bases and J lost 5, with 10 bases in between. The CDR3 is 13 residues long. Germline CDR1 MDHEN, CDR2 SYDVKM.

This clonotype was counted many times. V usage is TRBV4-1 and J usage is TRBJ1-4, with a weak D call TRBD1 (5 bases). Germline-derived CDR1 and CDR2 are MGHRA and YSYEKL. The CDR3 loop spans 14 amino acids. V was cut by 0 bases and J by 7 bases, with 9 bases left in between. CDR3 loop: CASSQERQGEKLFF. CDR3 nucleotide sequence: TGCGCCAGCAGCCAAGAGAGGCAGGGTGAAAAACTGTTTTTT.